This passage covers 23 T cell receptor beta chains from one sample sequenced in a study of CD8 T cells in Susac syndrome. RNA in amounts of roughly 0.5 to 1 ug was reverse transcribed with random hexamers. MiXCR, applied by TCRdb to the immunoSEQ multiplex PCR reads, yields one record per CDR3 protein. The sample holds tens of thousands of distinct CDR3 sequences, approximately 95% seen once. The sample comprised CD8+ T cells from PBMCs. These receptors came from a human donor with Susac syndrome.

V gene TRBV5-6 combines with J gene TRBJ1-2; 7 bases map to TRBD1. Germline CDR1 and CDR2: SGHDT and YYEEEE. The CDR3 is made up of 15 amino acids. The trim removed 4 bases at V and 6 bases at J, leaving 12 bases unmatched. The CDR3, as DNA: TGTGCCAGCAGCGCCGGACAGGTGCCCTGGGATGGCTACACCTTC. Residues: CASSAGQVPWDGYTF. Complete variable domain (other parts from reference TRBV5-6 and TRBJ1-2): DAGVTQSPTHLIKTRGQQVTLRCSPKSGHDTVSWYQQALGQGPQFIFQYYEEEERQRGNFPDRFSGHQFPNYSSELNVNALLLGDSALYLCASSAGQVPWDGYTFGSGTRLTVV.

The V and J genes are TRBV6-5 and TRBJ2-3; D gene unclear. Germline V lookup: CDR1 MNHEY, CDR2 SVGAGI. The CDR3 covers 14 residues. The V gene lost 1 base and the J gene lost 3 bases, with 8 bases spanning the gap. The DNA of the CDR3 is TGTGCCAGCAGTTACTTAGGAAGGACAGATACGCAGTATTTT. Translated, it gives CASSYLGRTDTQYF.

This sequence joins TRBV4-1 and TRBJ2-7, with 11 positions matching TRBD2. The CDR3 consists of 16 residues. J lost 2 bases, V lost 1 base, and 4 bases had no gene match. The germline V gene has CDR1 MGHRA and CDR2 YSYEKL. CDR3 amino acids: CASSQAVTSGTYEQYF. The CDR3 DNA sequence: TGCGCCAGCAGCCAAGCGGTGACTAGCGGGACCTACGAGCAGTACTTC.

This clonotype was seen only once. The chain employs TRBV27 and TRBJ2-1, with 7 bases that match TRBD2. Germline V CDR1 and CDR2: MNHEY, SMNVEV (reference sequence). The CDR3 is 13 amino acids. The V segment lost 10 bases and the J segment 4 bases; nucleotides outside the gene matches: 7. CDR3: CAIAASGYNEQFF. The CDR3 DNA reads TGTGCCATCGCCGCTAGCGGTTACAATGAGCAGTTCTTC.

The chain links TRBV28 to TRBJ2-3; 10 nucleotides match TRBD2. The trim removed 5 bases at V and 8 bases at J, leaving 4 bases unmatched. Germline-derived CDR1 and CDR2 are MDHEN and SYDVKM. There are 13 residues in the CDR3. DNA of the CDR3: TGTGCCAGCAGTCTGATAGCGGGAGGTACGCAGTATTTT. Translated, it gives CASSLIAGGTQYF.

The chain carries TRBV24-1 and TRBJ2-6, with D perhaps matching TRBD1 (6 bases). CDR1 and CDR2 (germline): KGHDR, SFDVKD. Deletions cut 6 bases from V and 0 bases from J, with 8 bases between. The CDR3 contains 15 residues. The CDR3 sequence: CATSTGSSGANVLTF. In DNA form, the CDR3 reads TGTGCCACCAGTACAGGGAGCTCTGGGGCCAACGTCCTGACTTTC.

V usage is TRBV15 and J usage is TRBJ2-3; 7 positions match TRBD1. The CDR3 covers 14 residues. Trimming at V came to 5 bases and at J to 1 base, leaving 3 bases not matched to a gene. Germline V gives CDR1 LNHNV, CDR2 YYDKDF (reference sequence). The CDR3, as DNA: TGTGCCACCAGCCGGGACAGAGGCACAGATACGCAGTATTTT. It is translated as CATSRDRGTDTQYF.

This clonotype was seen only once. The chain has TRBV5-1 and TRBJ2-5; 10 nucleotides match TRBD1. Trimming removed 1 base from V and 5 bases from J; junction bases left unmatched: 11. The CDR3 length is 17 residues. The V gene's germline CDR1 is SGHRS and CDR2 YFSETQ. The CDR3, as DNA: TGCGCCAGCAGCTTGATGACAGGGGGCATTGGTTCGGAGACCCAGTACTTC. Encoded protein: CASSLMTGGIGSETQYF.

The J gene is TRBJ2-5, the V gene TRBV28, with D hard to call. This CDR3 spans 14 amino acids. The V end lost 3 bases, the J end lost 1 base, and 9 bases lay between the germline ends. Germline CDR1 and CDR2: MDHEN and SYDVKM. CDR3 residues: CASSFPGGQETQYF. Written as DNA, the CDR3 is TGTGCCAGCAGTTTCCCCGGCGGCCAAGAGACCCAGTACTTC.

This chain connects TRBV29-1 to TRBJ2-1; TRBD1 matches at 7 bases. With 3 bases clipped from V and 1 base from J, the junction kept 3 bases outside the gene matches. Per germline, CDR1 SQVTM and CDR2 ANQGSEA. The CDR3 spans 14 residues. CDR3 in DNA: TGCAGCGTTGAGGGCAGGGGGTCCTACAATGAGCAGTTCTTC. It encodes CSVEGRGSYNEQFF.

The chain is built from TRBV29-1 and TRBJ2-7; D ambiguous. Germline V gene data show CDR1 as SQVTM and CDR2 as ANQGSEA. The CDR3 extends over 15 amino acids. Trimming cost V 5 bases and J 0 bases, with 17 bases left between them. The CDR3 bases are TGCAGCGTTTCCCGAGGTGGGATCAGCTCCTACGAGCAGTACTTC. This codes for CSVSRGGISSYEQYF.

V gene TRBV3-1 combines with J gene TRBJ2-1; 8 positions agree with TRBD2. The CDR3 loop spans 14 amino acids. Germline values: CDR1 LGHDT, CDR2 YNNKEL (reference sequence). The V and J ends lost 4 bases and 7 bases, in that order; junction bases with no gene match: 6. The CDR3 reads CASSPGTSWNEQFF. CDR3 in DNA: TGTGCCAGCAGCCCCGGGACTAGTTGGAATGAGCAGTTCTTC.

The rearrangement uses TRBV4-3 and TRBJ2-1; 7 bases map to TRBD2. Germline V lookup: CDR1 LGHNA, CDR2 YSLEER. The CDR3 sequence is 16 residues long. Trimming cost V 1 base and J 6 bases; bases outside gene matches: 9. CDR3 sequence reads: CASSQGWLADPNEQFF. CDR3 nucleotide sequence: TGCGCCAGCAGCCAAGGATGGCTAGCGGACCCCAATGAGCAGTTCTTC.

The gene calls are TRBV19 and TRBJ2-7; D gene unclear. The CDR3 runs 11 residues. CDR1 and CDR2 (germline): LNHDA, SQIVND (reference sequence). With 5 bases removed from V and 5 bases from J, the gap between germline ends came to 7 bases. The CDR3 bases are TGTGCCAGTAGTGGAAGTAACGAGCAGTACTTC. It codes for CASSGSNEQYF.

This clonotype appeared once. This chain links TRBV7-9 with TRBJ2-2; D is uncertain. CDR1 SEHNR and CDR2 FQNEAQ come from the germline V gene (reference sequence). V was cut by 8 bases and J by 9 bases, with 7 bases left in between. The CDR3 is 10 residues long. The DNA for the CDR3 is TGTGCCAGCTTCGAATGGGAGCTGTTTTTT. It codes for CASFEWELFF.

The rearrangement uses TRBV19 and TRBJ1-2; D is unresolved. With 1 base removed from V and 3 bases from J, the gap between germline ends came to 9 bases. The CDR3 covers 14 residues. Germline CDR1 reads LNHDA; CDR2 reads SQIVND (reference sequence). This CDR3 is CASSIVAGDYGYTF. The CDR3 region has the DNA TGTGCCAGTAGTATAGTAGCCGGGGACTATGGCTACACCTTC.

The V call is TRBV7-2, the J call TRBJ2-1, with no clear D. The V end lost 1 base, the J end lost 2 bases, and 3 bases lay between the germline ends. This CDR3 is 13 amino acids long. Per germline, CDR1 SGHTA and CDR2 FQGNSA. The CDR3 protein is CASSLVAYNEQFF. CDR3 bases: TGTGCCAGCAGCTTAGTGGCCTACAATGAGCAGTTCTTC.

The chain is built from TRBV20-1 and TRBJ2-7; a possible D gene is TRBD1 (6 bases). Germline V lookup: CDR1 DFQATT, CDR2 SNEGSKA (reference sequence). CDR3 length: 14 residues. Trimming stripped 6 bases from V and 5 bases from J, with 20 bases between. The CDR3 DNA reads TGCAGTGCCACTACCACAGGGTCGCCGAACGAGCAGTACTTC. The encoded protein is CSATTTGSPNEQYF.

In nucleotides, the CDR3 is TGTGCCAGCAGTCAAAGCGGGAGCGGCAACAATGAGCAGTTCTTC. As protein: CASSQSGSGNNEQFF. The rearrangement links TRBV13 to TRBJ2-1; 8 bases are shared with TRBD2. Germline-derived CDR1 and CDR2 are PRHDT and FYEKMQ (reference sequence). There are 15 residues in the CDR3. Trimming cost V 6 bases and J 5 bases; bases outside gene matches: 9.

This clonotype was seen a few times. This rearrangement joins TRBV15 to TRBJ1-1; unclear D gene. V gave up 0 bases and J gave up 5 bases, with 13 bases separating them. Per germline, CDR1 LNHNV and CDR2 YYDKDF (reference sequence). The CDR3 extends over 15 amino acids. The CDR3 sequence is CATSRDRDPGTEAFF. The CDR3 bases are TGTGCCACCAGCAGAGATAGGGATCCGGGGACTGAAGCTTTCTTT. Full variable domain (outside the CDR3, taken from reference TRBV15 and TRBJ1-1): DAMVIQNPRYQVTQFGKPVTLSCSQTLNHNVMYWYQQKSSQAPKLLFHYYDKDFNNEADTPDNFQSRRPNTSFCFLDIRSPGLGDTAMYLCATSRDRDPGTEAFFGQGTRLTVV.

This clonotype has a handful of counts. The chain joins TRBV24-1 to TRBJ1-2, with 9 bases matching TRBD1. The germline CDR1 and CDR2 sequences are KGHDR and SFDVKD. The trim removed 8 bases at V and 6 bases at J, leaving 9 bases unmatched. This CDR3 contains 14 residues. CDR3 coding DNA: TGTGCCACCACCACAGGGGGCCAAAGCGATGGCTACACCTTC. As protein: CATTTGGQSDGYTF.

This clonotype was counted only a few times. This sequence joins TRBV2 and TRBJ1-5; a weak D match, TRBD1 (6 bases). This CDR3 region has 12 residues. The ends were cut back, 8 bases at V and 7 bases at J, with 12 bases in the middle. CDR1 and CDR2 (germline): SNHLY, FYNNEI. The CDR3 loop is CASQGLKQPQHF. The DNA for the CDR3 is TGTGCCAGCCAGGGGCTCAAGCAGCCCCAGCATTTT.

The chain carries TRBV5-6 and TRBJ2-4; D call uncertain. The germline V gene encodes CDR1 SGHDT and CDR2 YYEEEE. The V end lost 5 bases, the J end lost 6 bases, and 9 bases lay between the germline ends. The CDR3 sequence is 12 residues long. The CDR3 loop reads CASSSQANIQYF. In DNA, the CDR3 is TGTGCCAGCAGTTCTCAGGCAAACATTCAGTACTTC. The full variable domain, rest sourced from reference TRBV5-6 and TRBJ2-4, is DAGVTQSPTHLIKTRGQQVTLRCSPKSGHDTVSWYQQALGQGPQFIFQYYEEEERQRGNFPDRFSGHQFPNYSSELNVNALLLGDSALYLCASSSQANIQYFGAGTRLSVL.